A selection of T cell receptor beta chains follows, all from one sample in a study of beta chain features in type 1 diabetes. This table comes from immunoSEQ multiplex PCR, and its TCRdb copy is limited to in-frame clones, with some not included. Among about 110,000 clones, roughly 40% were seen once, and the ten largest hold about 0.07%. Sample: stem cell memory CD4+ T cells from blood. Receptors originate from a young woman in good health. CDR3s include the opening cysteine and the closing phenylalanine or tryptophan. The D gene is left open where the match is weak. Only some rows state a clone size, as once, few, many or a class for expanded clones.

j_gene | v_gene | abundance | d_gene | CDR3aa | CDR3nt
TRBJ2-1 | TRBV19 | few | TRBD2 | CASSRYRLAAYNEQFF | TGTGCCAGTAGCCGGTATAGGCTAGCGGCCTACAATGAGCAGTTCTTC
TRBJ2-3 | TRBV6-5 | . | TRBD2 | CASSYSASGFTDTQYF | TGTGCCAGCAGTTACTCCGCTAGCGGATTCACAGATACGCAGTATTTT
TRBJ2-7 | TRBV29-1 | few | . | CSVQSKLGYEQYF | TGCAGCGTACAGAGCAAACTAGGTTACGAGCAGTACTTC
TRBJ1-1 | TRBV4-3 | few | TRBD1 | CASSHVTGEMNTEAFF | TGCGCCAGCAGCCATGTCACAGGGGAAATGAACACTGAAGCTTTCTTT
TRBJ2-1 | TRBV4-1 | few | TRBD2 | CASSQGSGRGEQFF | TGCGCCAGCAGCCAGGGTAGCGGGAGGGGGGAGCAGTTCTTC
TRBJ1-5 | TRBV28 | . | TRBD1 | CASNQGGNNQPQHF | TGTGCCAGCAACCAGGGGGGTAACAATCAGCCCCAGCATTTT
TRBJ2-1 | TRBV12-5 | few | TRBD2 | CASGFLAGGGSYNEQFF | TGTGCTAGTGGTTTTCTAGCGGGAGGAGGGTCCTACAATGAGCAGTTCTTC
TRBJ2-1 | TRBV7-9 | . | TRBD2 | CASSFKREAGEQFF | TGTGCCAGCAGCTTCAAGCGGGAGGCGGGGGAGCAGTTCTTC
TRBJ2-2 | TRBV5-5 | . | . | CASSPRGFAGELFF | TGTGCCAGCAGCCCCCGGGGTTTCGCCGGGGAGCTGTTTTTT
TRBJ2-5 | TRBV7-7 | . | . | CASSFYFQETQYF | TGTGCCAGCAGCTTCTACTTCCAAGAGACCCAGTACTTC
TRBJ2-7 | TRBV6-5 | . | TRBD2 | CASRPTSLYYEQYF | TGTGCCAGCAGACCGACTAGCTTGTACTACGAGCAGTACTTC
TRBJ2-7 | TRBV23-1 | . | . | CASSQTGQSYEQYF | TGCGCCAGCAGTCAAACAGGGCAATCCTACGAGCAGTACTTC
TRBJ1-3 | TRBV7-2 | few | . | CASSSIDLNTIYF | TGTGCCAGCAGCTCTATAGACTTAAACACCATATATTTT
TRBJ1-1 | TRBV14 | . | . | CASSLGAEAFF | TGTGCCAGCAGCCTAGGAGCTGAAGCTTTCTTT
TRBJ2-1 | TRBV4-2 | few | . | CASSQGGRGSYNEQFF | TGTGCCAGCAGCCAGGGTGGGAGAGGCTCCTACAATGAGCAGTTCTTC
TRBJ1-2 | TRBV7-9 | . | . | CASSSGRTYGYTF | TGTGCCAGCAGTTCCGGGAGGACCTATGGCTACACCTTC
TRBJ1-1 | TRBV20-1 | . | . | CSVRGRTEAFF | TGCAGTGTTCGAGGGAGGACTGAAGCTTTCTTT
TRBJ2-1 | TRBV7-3 | . | . | CASSPSLGLGNEQFF | TGTGCCAGCAGCCCTAGCTTAGGGTTGGGGAATGAGCAGTTCTTC
TRBJ2-1 | TRBV7-9 | . | . | CASSFWVSGNEQFF | TGTGCCAGCAGCTTCTGGGTCAGCGGCAATGAGCAGTTCTTC
TRBJ2-2 | TRBV9 | . | TRBD1 | CASSVTGDSATGELFF | TGTGCCAGCAGCGTCACAGGGGATTCGGCCACCGGGGAGCTGTTTTTT
TRBJ1-2 | TRBV28 | few | . | CASSFIVYGYTF | TGTGCCAGCAGTTTCATAGTCTATGGCTACACCTTC
TRBJ2-5 | TRBV7-2 | . | . | CASSLAGRGETQYF | TGTGCCAGCAGCTTAGCCGGAAGGGGAGAGACCCAGTACTTC
TRBJ2-2 | TRBV14 | . | TRBD1 | CASSQIGTGTSTGELFF | TGTGCCAGCAGCCAAATAGGGACAGGGACCTCCACCGGGGAGCTGTTTTTT
TRBJ2-7 | TRBV13 | few | TRBD2 | CASSLRVAGTPYEQYF | TGTGCCAGCAGCCTCCGGGTAGCGGGGACCCCCTACGAGCAGTACTTC
TRBJ2-3 | TRBV9 | . | TRBD1 | CASKDREGTDTQYF | TGTGCCAGCAAGGACAGGGAGGGCACAGATACGCAGTATTTT
TRBJ2-7 | TRBV6-1 | . | . | CASITGWGTYEQYF | TGTGCCAGCATCACAGGGTGGGGAACCTACGAGCAGTACTTC
TRBJ2-3 | TRBV27 | . | TRBD2 | CASSQYGLAGGGTDTQYF | TGTGCCAGCAGTCAATACGGACTAGCGGGGGGTGGTACAGATACGCAGTATTTT
TRBJ1-1 | TRBV18 | few | . | CASSQAGALNTEAFF | TGTGCCAGCTCACAGGCAGGGGCACTAAACACTGAAGCTTTCTTT
TRBJ1-2 | TRBV30 | few | TRBD1 | CAWSEPGQGIYGYTF | TGTGCCTGGAGCGAGCCGGGACAGGGTATCTATGGCTACACCTTC
TRBJ2-7 | TRBV10-3 | . | TRBD1 | CAIRGSGTGNEQYF | TGTGCCATCAGAGGTTCCGGGACAGGGAACGAGCAGTACTTC
TRBJ2-1 | TRBV18 | few | TRBD1 | CASSPRGRSYNEQFF | TGTGCCAGCTCACCAAGGGGGCGATCCTACAATGAGCAGTTCTTC
TRBJ2-1 | TRBV6-6 | . | . | CASSSDEQFF | TGTGCCAGCAGTTCCGATGAGCAGTTCTTC
TRBJ2-1 | TRBV5-1 | . | TRBD1 | CASSGTGTYNEQFF | TGCGCCAGCAGCGGGACAGGGACCTACAATGAGCAGTTCTTC
TRBJ2-1 | TRBV18 | . | TRBD2 | CASSRNRTSGSTRYNEQFF | TGTGCCAGCTCACGAAATCGGACTAGCGGGAGCACACGTTACAATGAGCAGTTCTTC
TRBJ2-6 | TRBV15 | few | TRBD1 | CATRSRDRALPGANVLTF | TGTGCCACCAGGAGCCGGGACAGGGCTTTACCTGGGGCCAACGTCCTGACTTTC
TRBJ2-1 | TRBV4-2 | . | . | CASSQDRAGARNEQFF | TGTGCCAGCAGCCAAGATCGGGCAGGGGCTAGGAATGAGCAGTTCTTC
TRBJ2-1 | TRBV5-1 | few | TRBD2 | CASSLGLAGAYNEQFF | TGCGCCAGCAGCTTGGGACTAGCGGGAGCCTACAATGAGCAGTTCTTC
TRBJ2-6 | TRBV19 | . | . | CASSTVGSGANVLTF | TGTGCCAGTAGTACCGTCGGGTCTGGGGCCAACGTCCTGACTTTC
TRBJ2-7 | TRBV5-1 | once | . | CASSLAGSYEQYF | TGCGCCAGCAGCTTGGCAGGGTCGTACGAGCAGTACTTC
TRBJ1-1 | TRBV5-1 | . | TRBD1 | CASQGVMNTEAFF | TGCGCCAGCCAGGGGGTTATGAACACTGAAGCTTTCTTT
TRBJ1-1 | TRBV6-1 | . | . | CASSILMNTEAFF | TGTGCCAGCAGTATCCTTATGAACACTGAAGCTTTCTTT
TRBJ2-5 | TRBV19 | . | TRBD2 | CASKSGGVAGLGTQYF | TGTGCCAGTAAATCAGGTGGAGTAGCGGGATTGGGGACCCAGTACTTC
TRBJ1-1 | TRBV6-1 | . | . | CASSALPGTEAFF | TGTGCCAGCAGTGCTCTCCCGGGGACTGAAGCTTTCTTT
TRBJ2-1 | TRBV5-1 | few | . | CASSPGDGGNEQFF | TGCGCCAGCAGCCCAGGGGATGGCGGCAATGAGCAGTTCTTC
TRBJ2-7 | TRBV5-1 | . | TRBD2 | CASSSAGGVYEQYF | TGCGCCAGCAGCTCGGCGGGAGGAGTCTACGAGCAGTACTTC
TRBJ1-4 | TRBV27 | . | . | CASSSRQRGVEKLFF | TGTGCCAGCAGTTCCCGACAGAGAGGAGTTGAAAAACTGTTTTTT
TRBJ1-5 | TRBV29-1 | . | . | CSVAHGGAAQPQHF | TGCAGCGTTGCCCACGGGGGTGCGGCTCAGCCCCAGCATTTT
TRBJ1-1 | TRBV29-1 | few | . | CSVGAALNTEAFF | TGCAGCGTTGGGGCAGCTTTGAACACTGAAGCTTTCTTT
TRBJ2-2 | TRBV11-2 | few | . | CASSLIGTLNTGELFF | TGTGCCAGCAGCCTAATCGGGACACTGAACACCGGGGAGCTGTTTTTT
TRBJ2-7 | TRBV30 | . | TRBD2 | CAWKLPSGTAYEQYF | TGTGCCTGGAAGTTGCCTAGCGGGACTGCCTACGAGCAGTACTTC